The 17 T cell receptor beta chains given below trace back to one sample, sequenced in a study of blood T cell repertoires in COVID-19. The protocol was immunoSEQ multiplex PCR, while the TCRdb copy is restricted to in-frame clones and leaves out a portion. The sample carries 200,000 to 300,000 clones, more than 75% recorded once. The sequenced material came from peripheral blood. These receptors originate from a woman between 40 and 55 years old who had recovered from COVID-19.

CDR3 DNA sequence: TGTGCCAACCGGGACAGGGTTAACACCGGGGAGCTGTTTTTT. Translating gives CANRDRVNTGELFF. V gene TRBV2 combines with J gene TRBJ2-2; the match to TRBD1 covers 9 bases. V lost 10 bases and J lost 2; bases outside the gene matches: 5. Germline V gives CDR1 SNHLY, CDR2 FYNNEI. The CDR3 totals 14 residues.

The V gene is TRBV4-1, the J gene TRBJ2-7; TRBD1 might be the D (6 bases). The germline CDR1 and CDR2 sequences are MGHRA and YSYEKL. Between the trimmed V and J ends, which lost 4 bases and 4 bases, there was a span of 14 bases. The CDR3 spans 14 residues. For the CDR3, the DNA is TGCGCCAGCAGCCTAAGGACAGACCATTACGAGCAGTACTTC. Translating gives CASSLRTDHYEQYF.

V is TRBV11-2 and J is TRBJ1-6, with D maybe TRBD1 (6 bases). Trimming removed 6 bases at V and 9 bases at J, with 15 bases between. Germline values: CDR1 SGHAT, CDR2 FQNNGV. CDR3 length equals 14 residues. The DNA of the CDR3 is TGTGCCAGCAGTCGGGACATTGGGATTTCACCCCTCCACTTT. It codes for CASSRDIGISPLHF.

Notes on this clone: The sample has other DNA sequences that encode this CDR3 too. V and J are TRBV4-1 and TRBJ1-2, with 11 nucleotides matching TRBD1. Trimming at V came to 2 bases and at J to 5 bases, leaving 7 bases not matched to a gene. The CDR3 is 16 amino acids. The germline CDR1 and CDR2 sequences are MGHRA and YSYEKL. The CDR3 nucleotides are TGCGCCAGCAGCCAACCCGGACAGGGGGCCTTTTATGGCTACACCTTC. Translated, it gives CASSQPGQGAFYGYTF.

This rearrangement joins TRBV10-3 to TRBJ1-2, with a possible D match to TRBD1 (5 bases). Trimming cost V 7 bases and J 5 bases, with 17 bases left between them. The CDR3 consists of 14 residues. Per germline, CDR1 ENHRY and CDR2 SYGVKD. CDR3 sequence reads: CAIKRAGTTYGYTF. Here the CDR3 DNA reads TGTGCCATCAAACGGGCGGGGACCACGTATGGCTACACCTTC.

For this clone: Other DNA sequences of this sample code for an identical CDR3. This chain joins TRBV9 and TRBJ2-3; 14 bases align to TRBD2. The junction had 0 bases not matched to a gene; V was cut back by 0 bases and J by 6 bases. CDR3 length equals 15 residues. Germline CDR1 and CDR2: SGDLS and YYNGEE. Written as DNA, the CDR3 is TGTGCCAGCAGCGTAGGGACTAGCGGGGGGGATACGCAGTATTTT. It specifies CASSVGTSGGDTQYF.

This chain connects TRBV14 to TRBJ1-2; D is undetermined. The V end was cut by 4 bases, the J end by 7 bases, with 13 bases between. The germline gives CDR1 SGHDN, CDR2 FVKESK. This CDR3 has 13 amino acids. This chain's CDR3 is CASSPAGSGGYTF. The CDR3 nucleotides are TGTGCCAGCAGCCCCGCGGGGAGCGGTGGCTACACCTTC.

This clone was seen more than once but under ten times. V gene TRBV28 combines with J gene TRBJ1-6, with D unresolved. This CDR3 has 13 residues. Trimming shortened V by 5 bases and J by 8 bases, and 10 bases separated the two germline ends. Germline V lookup: CDR1 MDHEN, CDR2 SYDVKM. CDR3 sequence: CASSRESDSPLHF. The DNA of the CDR3 is TGTGCCAGCAGTAGGGAGTCGGATTCACCCCTCCACTTT.

The chain uses TRBV7-6 and TRBJ2-5, with a weak D call TRBD2 (5 bases). V lost 4 bases to trimming and J lost 0 bases, with 9 bases between them. The length of the CDR3 is 14 residues. Germline CDR1 reads SGHVS; CDR2 reads FNYEAQ. In nucleotides, the CDR3 is TGTGCCAGCAGCTCCCGAGGGTACCAAGAGACCCAGTACTTC. It translates to CASSSRGYQETQYF.

This rearrangement joins TRBV5-4 to TRBJ2-2, with 8 bases fitting TRBD2. With V trimmed by 4 bases and J by 6 bases, 5 bases remained unmatched. This CDR3 is built from 14 residues. Germline values: CDR1 SGHNT, CDR2 YYREEE (reference sequence). The DNA for the CDR3 is TGTGCCAGCAGCACTCCGGGACTAGCCGGGGAGCTGTTTTTT. It yields the protein CASSTPGLAGELFF.

The gene calls are TRBV3-1 (or the pseudogene TRBV3-2) and TRBJ1-1; no definite D call. The CDR3 is 17 residues long. Germline assignment: CDR1 LGHDT and CDR2 YNNKEL (reference sequence). Trimming removed 1 base from V and 2 bases from J, with 17 bases in between. The CDR3 sequence: CASSQGRYPTDNTEAFF. The CDR3 DNA is TGTGCCAGCAGCCAAGGACGATACCCTACAGATAACACTGAAGCTTTCTTT.

This clone appeared a few times. This chain joins TRBV6-5 and TRBJ2-7; a possible D gene is TRBD1 (6 bases). The CDR3 spans 13 residues. Germline V gene sequence: CDR1 MNHEY, CDR2 SVGAGI. The ends were cut back, 8 bases at V and 2 bases at J, with 13 bases in the middle. The CDR3 region has the DNA TGTGCCAGCGGCCGGACAGACACCTACGAGCAGTACTTC. This translates into CASGRTDTYEQYF.

The rearrangement joins TRBV6-5 to TRBJ1-2; D is possibly TRBD1 (6 bases). This CDR3 has 13 residues. Per the germline V gene, CDR1 is MNHEY and CDR2 is SVGAGI. The germline V and J ends were trimmed by 5 bases and 4 bases, with 11 bases remaining between them. The CDR3 loop is CASSRGGLYGYTF. In nucleotides, the CDR3 is TGTGCCAGCAGTAGGGGGGGGCTCTATGGCTACACCTTC.

The rearrangement uses TRBV30 and TRBJ1-5; TRBD1 aligns across 7 bases. The CDR3 runs to 16 residues. Per germline, CDR1 GTSNPN and CDR2 SVGIG (reference sequence). V shed 0 bases and J 3 bases; nucleotides not matched to a gene: 8. The CDR3 nucleotides read TGTGCCTGGAGTGTAAACCACAGGGGTGACAATCAGCCCCAGCATTTT. Translation: CAWSVNHRGDNQPQHF.

This chain links TRBV20-1 with TRBJ1-2; 8 nucleotides agree with TRBD1. The CDR3 covers 11 residues. After removal of 4 bases from V and 6 bases from J, the junction contained 1 base not matched to a gene. Germline assignment: CDR1 DFQATT and CDR2 SNEGSKA (reference sequence). The CDR3 coding sequence is TGCAGTGCTACAGGGGGCGATGGCTACACCTTC. It codes for CSATGGDGYTF.

This clone was detected only a few times. The chain employs TRBV10-3 and TRBJ2-7; tentatively, D is TRBD1 (6 bases). Germline V CDR1 and CDR2: ENHRY, SYGVKD. The CDR3 is made up of 12 amino acids. V was pared by 10 bases and J by 5 bases, with 15 bases between. CDR3 sequence reads: CATRDKDDEQYF. The CDR3 DNA sequence: TGTGCCACCCGGGACAAGGACGACGAGCAGTACTTC.

The J gene is TRBJ2-3, the V gene TRBV27; perhaps TRBD1 as D (5 bases). Germline loops: CDR1 MNHEY, CDR2 SMNVEV (reference sequence). V was shortened by 4 bases and J by 1 base, with 9 bases between the two germline ends. This CDR3 has 14 amino acids. CDR3 in amino acids: CASSSSRGTDTQYF. The CDR3 nucleotides read TGTGCCAGCAGTTCGTCCAGGGGCACAGATACGCAGTATTTT.